This is a list of T cell receptor beta chains from one sample in a study of cytomegalovirus exposure and HLA in healthy donors. Only in-frame clones appear in the TCRdb table, and some are missing; sequencing was by immunoSEQ multiplex PCR. The table has roughly 250,000 clones, around four fifths seen once. The sample was PBMCs. These receptors were taken from a middle-aged woman in good health and CMV-seropositive. The CDR3 runs from the conserved cysteine through the conserved F or W. D genes are given only for firm matches. The size entry is marked missing in some rows and otherwise reads once, few, many or a size class.

D	size	V	J	CDR3	DNA
NA	NA	TRBV6-5	TRBJ1-1	CASSPSVNTEAFF	TGTGCCAGCAGCCCCAGTGTGAACACTGAAGCTTTCTTT
TRBD1	NA	TRBV5-6	TRBJ2-6	CASSPGQISGANVLTF	TGTGCCAGCAGCCCGGGACAGATCTCTGGGGCCAACGTCCTGACTTTC
TRBD2	NA	TRBV10-3	TRBJ2-3	CATKTSETLGGTDTQYF	TGTGCCACAAAGACTAGCGAAACTCTCGGAGGCACAGATACGCAGTATTTT
TRBD1	NA	TRBV28	TRBJ1-6	CASSRTGGGSPLHF	TGTGCCAGCAGTCGAACAGGGGGCGGATCACCCCTCCACTTT
TRBD1	NA	TRBV19	TRBJ1-4	CASRGTGENEKLFF	TGTGCCAGTAGAGGGACAGGGGAAAATGAAAAACTGTTTTTT
TRBD2	NA	TRBV7-2	TRBJ2-1	CASSLVYGGSENEQFF	TGTGCCAGCAGCTTAGTCTATGGCGGGAGTGAAAATGAGCAGTTCTTC
NA	few	TRBV7-8	TRBJ1-5	CASSPLTGSNQPQHF	TGTGCCAGCAGCCCATTAACGGGGAGCAATCAGCCCCAGCATTTT
NA	NA	TRBV6-4	TRBJ2-7	CASSDSRDSSYEQYF	TGTGCCAGCAGTGACTCTCGGGACTCCTCCTACGAGCAGTACTTC
TRBD2	NA	TRBV9	TRBJ2-3	CASSVGTSGTDTQYF	TGTGCCAGCAGCGTGGGGACTAGCGGAACAGATACGCAGTATTTT
NA	once	TRBV27	TRBJ1-6	CASSTTEAYNSPLHF	TGTGCCAGCAGTACGACAGAGGCGTATAATTCACCCCTCCACTTT
TRBD1	NA	TRBV28	TRBJ1-5	CASSLGGQGDQPQHF	TGTGCCAGCAGTTTAGGGGGACAGGGAGACCAGCCCCAGCATTTT
TRBD1	NA	TRBV28	TRBJ2-7	CASIPWGQGAGEQYF	TGTGCCAGCATCCCCTGGGGACAGGGGGCTGGTGAGCAGTACTTC
NA	NA	TRBV28	TRBJ2-7	CASSSRQGLFYEQYF	TGTGCCAGCAGTTCTAGACAGGGACTCTTCTACGAGCAGTACTTC
TRBD2	NA	TRBV15	TRBJ2-1	CATSSSTSGDTYNEQFF	TGTGCCACCAGCTCCTCGACTAGCGGGGACACCTACAATGAGCAGTTCTTC
TRBD1	NA	TRBV6-1	TRBJ2-6	CASSVLSSPGTGSGANVLTF	TGTGCCAGCAGTGTACTGTCCAGTCCCGGGACAGGTTCTGGGGCCAACGTCCTGACTTTC
TRBD2	NA	TRBV9	TRBJ2-7	CASSEGLAVASYEQYF	TGTGCCAGCAGCGAGGGACTAGCGGTAGCCTCCTACGAGCAGTACTTC
NA	few	TRBV6-1	TRBJ1-4	CASSVAGFATNEKLFF	TGTGCCAGCAGTGTGGCGGGGTTTGCAACTAATGAAAAACTGTTTTTT
TRBD1	NA	TRBV7-2	TRBJ1-2	CASSSMGSGTGAGYTF	TGTGCCAGCAGCTCCATGGGTTCCGGGACAGGGGCTGGCTACACCTTC
NA	NA	TRBV14	TRBJ1-6	CASSQGVGGVSPLHF	TGTGCCAGCAGCCAGGGGGTCGGGGGAGTTTCACCCCTCCACTTT
TRBD2	NA	TRBV7-2	TRBJ2-7	CASSLVSPGGPDEQYF	TGTGCCAGCAGCTTAGTCTCGCCGGGAGGGCCCGACGAGCAGTACTTC
TRBD1	NA	TRBV19	TRBJ2-4	CASSASYRGDIQYF	TGTGCCAGTAGTGCATCCTACAGGGGTGACATTCAGTACTTC
TRBD2	NA	TRBV7-9	TRBJ2-5	CASSASSGRIAGETQYF	TGTGCCAGCAGCGCTTCTAGCGGGAGGATCGCGGGGGAGACCCAGTACTTC
TRBD2	NA	TRBV5-4	TRBJ2-3	CASSELGLESTDTQYF	TGTGCCAGCAGCGAACTCGGACTAGAAAGCACAGATACGCAGTATTTT
NA	NA	TRBV19	TRBJ2-1	CASSVGVSSYNEQFF	TGTGCCAGTAGTGTCGGGGTGAGCTCCTACAATGAGCAGTTCTTC
NA	NA	TRBV2	TRBJ1-5	CASRARAGNTNQPQHF	TGTGCCAGCAGAGCCCGCGCCGGGAACACGAATCAGCCCCAGCATTTT
TRBD1	NA	TRBV28	TRBJ2-2	CASSGQVLGELFF	TGTGCCAGCAGTGGACAGGTTCTCGGGGAGCTGTTTTTT
TRBD2	once	TRBV4-3	TRBJ2-7	CASSHGRGLADEQYF	TGCGCCAGCAGCCACGGACGGGGACTAGCAGACGAGCAGTACTTC
NA	NA	TRBV30	TRBJ1-5	CAWSDRYSQPQHF	TGTGCCTGGAGTGACAGGTATTCCCAGCCCCAGCATTTT
TRBD2	NA	TRBV7-8	TRBJ2-7	CASSRTSGGYYEQYF	TGTGCCAGCAGCCGGACTAGCGGGGGATACTACGAGCAGTACTTC
NA	NA	TRBV6-1	TRBJ1-2	CASSEGPAAGYTF	TGTGCCAGCAGCGAAGGACCAGCGGCTGGCTACACCTTC
NA	NA	TRBV20-1	TRBJ2-5	CSGQRQETQYF	TGCAGTGGGCAGCGACAAGAGACCCAGTACTTC
NA	NA	TRBV5-4	TRBJ2-2	CASSLSPGHENTGELFF	TGTGCCAGCAGCTTGTCTCCGGGACACGAGAACACCGGGGAGCTGTTTTTT
TRBD1	NA	TRBV30	TRBJ1-1	CAWSATRTGWGGTEAFF	TGTGCCTGGAGCGCAACTAGGACAGGGTGGGGGGGCACTGAAGCTTTCTTT
TRBD1	NA	TRBV30	TRBJ2-7	CAWTSDRGPSYEQYF	TGTGCCTGGACCTCGGACAGGGGGCCATCCTACGAGCAGTACTTC
NA	NA	TRBV4-1	TRBJ2-1	CASSPREAYNEQFF	TGCGCCAGCAGCCCGAGGGAAGCCTACAATGAGCAGTTCTTC
NA	NA	TRBV18	TRBJ1-4	CASARQQNEKLFF	TGTGCCAGCGCCCGACAGCAGAATGAAAAACTGTTTTTT
TRBD2	NA	TRBV28	TRBJ2-1	CASSSPHLRGRTNEQFF	TGTGCCAGCAGTTCCCCCCACTTGCGCGGGAGAACGAATGAGCAGTTCTTC
NA	NA	TRBV30	TRBJ2-4	CAWSVPGFFKNIQYF	TGTGCCTGGAGTGTACCAGGGTTTTTCAAAAACATTCAGTACTTC
TRBD1	NA	TRBV18	TRBJ2-7	CASSPRDSYEQYF	TGTGCCAGCTCACCACGGGACAGCTACGAGCAGTACTTC
TRBD1	NA	TRBV4-3	TRBJ1-4	CASSIGDRATEKLFF	TGCGCCAGCAGCATAGGGGACAGGGCAACCGAAAAACTGTTTTTT
TRBD1	NA	TRBV7-2	TRBJ1-5	CASSASPQGAPGQPQHF	TGTGCCAGCAGCGCCTCCCCTCAGGGGGCGCCGGGTCAGCCCCAGCATTTT
TRBD1	NA	TRBV5-1	TRBJ1-1	CASSPKRDRNTEAFF	TGCGCCAGCAGCCCAAAAAGGGACAGGAACACTGAAGCTTTCTTT